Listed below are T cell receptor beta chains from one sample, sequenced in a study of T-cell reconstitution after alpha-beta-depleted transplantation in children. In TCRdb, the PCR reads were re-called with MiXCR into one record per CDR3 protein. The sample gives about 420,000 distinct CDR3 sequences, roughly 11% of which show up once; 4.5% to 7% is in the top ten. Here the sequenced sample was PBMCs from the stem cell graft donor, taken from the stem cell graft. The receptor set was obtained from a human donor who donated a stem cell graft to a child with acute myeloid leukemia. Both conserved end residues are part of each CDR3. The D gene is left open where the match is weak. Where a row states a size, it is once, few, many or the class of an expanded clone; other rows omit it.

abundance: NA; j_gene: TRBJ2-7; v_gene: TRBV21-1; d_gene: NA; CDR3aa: CASSKDYPGNTSSYEQYF; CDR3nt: TGTGCCAGCAGCAAAGATTACCCGGGCAACACTAGCTCCTACGAGCAGTACTTC
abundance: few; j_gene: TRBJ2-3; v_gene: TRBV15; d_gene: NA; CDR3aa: CATSRDRGFTQYF; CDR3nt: TGTGCCACCAGCAGAGATAGGGGGTTTACGCAGTATTTT
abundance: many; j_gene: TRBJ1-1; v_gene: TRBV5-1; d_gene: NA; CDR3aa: CASSPTRIQNTEAFF; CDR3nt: TGCGCCAGCAGCCCGACACGGATACAGAACACTGAAGCTTTCTTT
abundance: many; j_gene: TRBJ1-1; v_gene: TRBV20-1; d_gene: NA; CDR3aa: CSASRSHTEAFF; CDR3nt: TGCAGTGCTAGTAGAAGCCACACTGAAGCTTTCTTT
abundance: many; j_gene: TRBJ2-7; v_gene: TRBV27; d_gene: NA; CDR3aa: CASRGSTPEQYF; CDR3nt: TGTGCCAGCAGGGGCTCGACACCAGAGCAGTACTTC
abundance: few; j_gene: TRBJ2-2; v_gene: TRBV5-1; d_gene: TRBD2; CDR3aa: CASSLARLAGAHTGELFF; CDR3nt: TGCGCCAGCAGCTTGGCCCGACTAGCGGGGGCTCACACCGGGGAGCTGTTTTTT
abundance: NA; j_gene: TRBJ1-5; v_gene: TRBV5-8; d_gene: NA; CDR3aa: CASSFGHSNQPQHF; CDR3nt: TGTGCCAGCAGTTTTGGACATAGCAATCAGCCCCAGCATTTT
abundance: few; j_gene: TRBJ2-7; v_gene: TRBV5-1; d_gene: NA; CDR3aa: CASSLDGVSYEQYF; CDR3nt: TGCGCCAGCAGCTTGGACGGGGTATCCTACGAGCAGTACTTC
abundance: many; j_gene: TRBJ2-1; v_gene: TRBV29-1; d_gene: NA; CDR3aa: CSVAQLPSSYNEQFF; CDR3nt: TGCAGCGTTGCCCAACTTCCCAGCTCCTACAATGAGCAGTTCTTC
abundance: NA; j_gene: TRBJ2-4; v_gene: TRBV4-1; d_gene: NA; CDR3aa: CASSQTDSGELAKNIQYF; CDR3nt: TGCGCCAGCAGCCAAACAGACAGTGGGGAACTAGCCAAAAACATTCAGTACTTC
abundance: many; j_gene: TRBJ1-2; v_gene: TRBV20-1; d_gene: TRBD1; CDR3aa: CSAKQQGRGYGYTF; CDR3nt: TGCAGTGCAAAGCAACAGGGGAGGGGCTATGGCTACACCTTC
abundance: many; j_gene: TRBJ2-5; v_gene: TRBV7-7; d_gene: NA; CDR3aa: CASSPLTVGETQYF; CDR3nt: TGTGCTAGCAGCCCGTTGACAGTGGGGGAGACCCAGTACTTC
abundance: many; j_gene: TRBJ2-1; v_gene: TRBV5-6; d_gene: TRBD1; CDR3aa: CASSLAGQGRNEQFF; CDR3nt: TGTGCCAGCAGCTTGGCGGGACAGGGTAGAAATGAGCAGTTCTTC
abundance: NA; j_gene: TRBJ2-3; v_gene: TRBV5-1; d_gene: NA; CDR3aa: CASRLGPEADTQYF; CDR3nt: TGCGCCAGCAGGCTGGGACCAGAGGCCGATACGCAGTATTTT
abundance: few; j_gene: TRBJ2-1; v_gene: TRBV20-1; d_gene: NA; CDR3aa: CSARDPLNTFPSYNEQFF; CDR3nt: TGCAGTGCTAGAGATCCCCTCAATACCTTTCCTTCCTACAATGAGCAGTTCTTC
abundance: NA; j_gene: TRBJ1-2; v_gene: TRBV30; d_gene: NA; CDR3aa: CAWRLDAGYTF; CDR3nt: TGTGCCTGGAGATTGGACGCCGGCTACACCTTC
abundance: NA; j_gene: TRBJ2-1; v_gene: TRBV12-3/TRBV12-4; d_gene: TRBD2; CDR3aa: CASSSSGLAGAYNEQFF; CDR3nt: TGTGCCAGCAGTTCCAGCGGACTAGCGGGGGCCTACAATGAGCAGTTCTTC
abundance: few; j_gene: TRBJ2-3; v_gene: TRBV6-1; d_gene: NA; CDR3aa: CASRGFSTDTQYF; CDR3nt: TGTGCCAGCAGGGGGTTTAGCACAGATACGCAGTATTTT
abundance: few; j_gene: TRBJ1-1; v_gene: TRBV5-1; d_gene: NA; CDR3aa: CASSSSWGKNTEAFF; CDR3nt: TGCGCCAGCTCCTCCAGCTGGGGAAAGAACACTGAAGCTTTCTTT
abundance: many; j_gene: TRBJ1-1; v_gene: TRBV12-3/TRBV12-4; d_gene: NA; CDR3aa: CASSLVVAGRAEAFF; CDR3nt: TGTGCCAGCAGTTTAGTCGTAGCGGGACGAGCGGAAGCTTTCTTT
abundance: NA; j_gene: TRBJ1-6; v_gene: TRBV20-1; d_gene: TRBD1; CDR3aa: CSARVGQGWNSPLHF; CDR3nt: TGCAGTGCTAGAGTGGGACAGGGGTGGAATTCACCCCTCCACTTT
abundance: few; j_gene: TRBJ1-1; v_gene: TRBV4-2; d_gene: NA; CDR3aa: CASSPRGGVDTEAFF; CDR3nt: TGTGCCAGCAGCCCCCGCGGAGGGGTCGACACTGAAGCTTTCTTT
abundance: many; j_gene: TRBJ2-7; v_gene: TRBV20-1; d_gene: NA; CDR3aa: CSAGMGDLYEQYF; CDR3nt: TGCAGTGCCGGCATGGGGGACTTATACGAGCAGTACTTC
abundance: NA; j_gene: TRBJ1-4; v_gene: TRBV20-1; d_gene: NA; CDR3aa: CSVGGRNGKLFF; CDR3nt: TGCAGCGTCGGGGGGCGAAATGGTAAACTGTTTTTT
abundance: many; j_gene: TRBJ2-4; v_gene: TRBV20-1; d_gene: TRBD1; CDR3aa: CSASPGQAGKNIQYF; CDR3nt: TGCAGTGCTAGCCCCGGACAGGCCGGCAAAAACATTCAGTACTTC
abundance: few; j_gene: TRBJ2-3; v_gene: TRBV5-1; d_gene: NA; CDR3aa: CASSLARQSGDTQYF; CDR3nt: TGCGCCAGCAGCTTGGCCCGGCAGTCAGGGGATACGCAGTATTTT
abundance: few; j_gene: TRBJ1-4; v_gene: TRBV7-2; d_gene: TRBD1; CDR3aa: CASSLERTGLEKLFF; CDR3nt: TGTGCCAGCAGCTTAGAACGGACAGGGTTAGAAAAACTGTTTTTT
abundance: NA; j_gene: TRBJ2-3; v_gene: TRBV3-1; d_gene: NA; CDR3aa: CASSAGQSGTDTQYF; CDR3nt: TGTGCCAGCAGCGCGGGACAGTCTGGCACAGATACGCAGTATTTT